The rows below give T cell receptor beta chains drawn from one sample of a study of shared clonotypes between healthy human individuals. The assay was immunoSEQ multiplex PCR, and TCRdb's table has in-frame clones only and misses some. The table lists 780,000 or so clones, around 77% of them singletons. Sequenced sample: memory CD4+ T cells sorted from blood. The source of these receptors is a woman younger than 45 in good health. CDR3s include the opening cysteine and the closing phenylalanine or tryptophan. The D gene is left open where the match is weak. Rows give clone size only sometimes, using once, few, many, or a class for an expanded clone.

TRBV7-9	TRBJ2-7	-	-	TGTGCCAGCAGCGGATCTCTGTTGGGACTTTCCTACGAGCAGTACTTC	CASSGSLLGLSYEQYF
TRBV27	TRBJ1-1	TRBD1	-	TGTGCCAGCAGTTCCCGACAGGGGGGCACTGAAGCTTTCTTT	CASSSRQGGTEAFF
TRBV7-9	TRBJ1-2	TRBD1	once	TGTGCCAGCAGCCTGGGACAGGGAGAGGGCTACACCTTC	CASSLGQGEGYTF
TRBV19	TRBJ2-2	-	-	TGTGCCAGTAGTCCATGGGTCTCGGGGGCGGGCACCGGGGAGCTGTTTTTT	CASSPWVSGAGTGELFF
TRBV5-1	TRBJ2-7	-	-	TGCGCCAGCAGCTATGGAGGAAGCTCCTACGAGCAGTACTTC	CASSYGGSSYEQYF
TRBV6-5	TRBJ2-2	-	-	TGTGCCAGCAGTTACCCGGACAGCCCCCCCGGGGAGCTGTTTTTT	CASSYPDSPPGELFF
TRBV28	TRBJ1-2	-	-	TGTGCCAGCCGGACAGAACTCTATGGCTACACCTTC	CASRTELYGYTF
TRBV5-1	TRBJ2-1	TRBD2	-	TGCGCCAGCAGCGCCGGGTGGGGGAGGGCCTCAGAGAATGAGCAGTTCTTC	CASSAGWGRASENEQFF
TRBV19	TRBJ1-2	-	-	TGTGCCAGTAGTAACGGCCAACCCATGATGAGCGGCTACACCTTC	CASSNGQPMMSGYTF
TRBV11-2	TRBJ2-2	TRBD2	-	TGTGCCAGCAGCCGACTAGCGGGAGGGCCCGACACCGGGGAGCTGTTTTTT	CASSRLAGGPDTGELFF
TRBV28	TRBJ2-3	TRBD2	-	TGTGCCAGTCATCCGGGGGGGACTCCCCGAGATACGCAGTATTTT	CASHPGGTPRDTQYF
TRBV5-1	TRBJ2-3	TRBD1	-	TGCGCCAGCAGCTTGGGGGTCGCAGGGGGCTTGACAGATACGCAGTATTTT	CASSLGVAGGLTDTQYF
TRBV18	TRBJ2-7	TRBD2	few	TGTGCCAGCTCACCCGGGACTAGCGGTCCCTACGAGCAGTACTTC	CASSPGTSGPYEQYF
TRBV6-5	TRBJ1-4	-	few	TGTGCCAGCAGTGGGGGATTTGGCGAAAAACTGTTTTTT	CASSGGFGEKLFF
TRBV28	TRBJ2-1	-	-	TGTGCCAGCAGAGTGAGGTCCTACAATGAGCAGTTCTTC	CASRVRSYNEQFF
TRBV11-2	TRBJ2-1	-	-	TGTGCCAGCAGCTTAGCGGGTAGACACAATGAGCAGTTCTTC	CASSLAGRHNEQFF
TRBV5-4	TRBJ2-2	-	-	TGTGCCAGCAGCAAGTACAGGGAACAGAGCGGGGAGCTGTTTTTT	CASSKYREQSGELFF
TRBV5-1	TRBJ2-7	TRBD2	-	TGCGCCAGCAGCTCAACTAGCGGGAGTGTACACGAGCAGTACTTC	CASSSTSGSVHEQYF
TRBV7-9	TRBJ2-4	TRBD2	-	TGTGCCAGCAGCTTAGCCCCTAGCGGGAGGGAACCAATTCAGTACTTC	CASSLAPSGREPIQYF
TRBV18	TRBJ1-2	TRBD1	-	TGTGCCAGCTCACCTGGGACAGTCGCTTTTGATTATGGCTACACCTTC	CASSPGTVAFDYGYTF
TRBV5-4	TRBJ2-7	TRBD1	-	TGTGCCAGCAGCTACTGGACAGGGAACACCTACGAGCAGTACTTC	CASSYWTGNTYEQYF
TRBV20-1	TRBJ1-1	-	few	TGCAGTGCTAGATTTCCCCGAGAAGCTTTCTTT	CSARFPREAFF
TRBV7-8	TRBJ2-5	TRBD2	few	TGTGCCAGCAGCGCTAAGCGGGGGGTTAGGTTCCAAGAGACCCAGTACTTC	CASSAKRGVRFQETQYF
TRBV6-1	TRBJ2-1	-	-	TGTGCCATTGGGGTGGACCCTAGTAACGAGCAGTTCTTC	CAIGVDPSNEQFF
TRBV5-5	TRBJ1-1	TRBD1	-	TGTGCCAGCAGCCAAACCACAGGGGTAAGAACTGAAGCTTTCTTT	CASSQTTGVRTEAFF
TRBV7-9	TRBJ2-1	TRBD1	-	TGTGCCAGCAGCTTAACTGTGCCGGGACAGGGAATGAACAATGAGCAGTTCTTC	CASSLTVPGQGMNNEQFF
TRBV27	TRBJ1-1	-	-	TGTGCCAGCAGTTTCGGTCGGAGGACAGCATACACTGAAGCTTTCTTT	CASSFGRRTAYTEAFF
TRBV5-1	TRBJ2-2	-	-	TGCGCCAGCAGCTTGGAGGCGGGAGGGGAGCTGTTTTTT	CASSLEAGGELFF
TRBV30	TRBJ2-3	-	many	TGTGCCTGGAGTCCCGGAGGGAGGGGGCCAGATACGCAGTATTTT	CAWSPGGRGPDTQYF
TRBV2	TRBJ1-2	TRBD1	few	TGTGCCAGCAAAGACAGGGAGGGCGTCGGCTACACCTTC	CASKDREGVGYTF
TRBV28	TRBJ2-3	-	-	TGTGCCAGCAGTTTATCGGGCGGCCTCTCCTTAGATACGCAGTATTTT	CASSLSGGLSLDTQYF
TRBV4-1	TRBJ1-5	-	-	TGCGCCAGCAGCCAAGACACGCAGGGAAGCAATCAGCCCCAGCATTTT	CASSQDTQGSNQPQHF
TRBV25-1	TRBJ2-5	-	-	TGTGCCAGCAGTGAAGGTCCCCCCTCCGGCCAAGAGACCCAGTACTTC	CASSEGPPSGQETQYF
TRBV7-6	TRBJ2-1	-	-	TGTGCCAGCAGCTTAATTCCCCCTCGGGAAGGCAATGAGCAGTTCTTC	CASSLIPPREGNEQFF
TRBV27	TRBJ2-5	-	-	TGTGCCAGCAGGGCTATTTTGGGGGTGGAGACCCAGTACTTC	CASRAILGVETQYF
TRBV5-5	TRBJ2-3	-	-	TGTGCCAGCAGCTTGGCTAGCGAAGATACGCAGTATTTT	CASSLASEDTQYF
TRBV5-1	TRBJ2-2	TRBD1	-	TGCGCCAGCAGCGTACAGGGGGAGAACACCGGGGAGCTGTTTTTT	CASSVQGENTGELFF
TRBV29-1	TRBJ2-1	-	-	TGCAGCGTTGGAAGATGGGAGGACATACAGAATGAGCAGTTCTTC	CSVGRWEDIQNEQFF
TRBV6-5	TRBJ2-1	TRBD2	-	TGTGCCAGCAGGACACTAGCGGGAGTTAAGAATGAGCAGTTCTTC	CASRTLAGVKNEQFF
TRBV18	TRBJ2-2	TRBD2	-	TGTGCCAGCTCACCGCAGCGGGACAACACCGGGGAGCTGTTTTTT	CASSPQRDNTGELFF
TRBV4-2	TRBJ2-1	TRBD2	-	TGTGCCAGCAGCCACGGGACTAGCGGGAGTGGAAATTCCTACAATGAGCAGTTCTTC	CASSHGTSGSGNSYNEQFF
TRBV5-1	TRBJ2-7	-	few	TGCGCCAGCAGCTTCGGGACTGGGGACTACGAGCAGTACTTC	CASSFGTGDYEQYF